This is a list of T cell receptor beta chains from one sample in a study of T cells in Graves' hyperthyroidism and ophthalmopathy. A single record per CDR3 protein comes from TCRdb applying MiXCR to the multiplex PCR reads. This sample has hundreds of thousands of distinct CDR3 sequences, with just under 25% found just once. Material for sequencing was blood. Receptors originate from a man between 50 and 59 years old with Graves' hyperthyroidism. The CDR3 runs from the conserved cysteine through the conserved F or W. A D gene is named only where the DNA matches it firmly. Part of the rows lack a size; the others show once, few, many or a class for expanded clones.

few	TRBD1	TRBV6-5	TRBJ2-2	TGTGCCAGCAGTTACAAGCCCGGACAGGGCGGAACCGGGGAGCTGTTTTTT	CASSYKPGQGGTGELFF
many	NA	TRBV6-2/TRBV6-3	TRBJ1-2	TGTGCCAGCAGTTACAGGCAGGAATCTGGCTACACCTTC	CASSYRQESGYTF
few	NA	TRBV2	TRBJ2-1	TGTGCCAGCAGCGAAGATAGAGTAGCGGTGGGGAATGAGCAGTTCTTC	CASSEDRVAVGNEQFF
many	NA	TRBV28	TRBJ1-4	TGTGCCATCTCAACCGGGACATATGAAAAACTGTTTTTT	CAISTGTYEKLFF
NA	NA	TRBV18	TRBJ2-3	TGTGCCAGCTCACCACTGAAAATGACTGGGGTGGTCACAGATACGCAGTATTTT	CASSPLKMTGVVTDTQYF
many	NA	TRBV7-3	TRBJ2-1	TGTGCCAGCAGCCCGAGGGGAGAAAAGAAGATCGACAATGAGCAGTTCTTC	CASSPRGEKKIDNEQFF
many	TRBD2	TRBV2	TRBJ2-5	TGTGCCAGCAGAGACGGGGGGGGAGAGACCCAGTACTTC	CASRDGGGETQYF
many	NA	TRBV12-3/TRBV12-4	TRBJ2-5	TGTGCCAGCAGTCTGGACTGGTCTGAAGAGACCCAGTACTTC	CASSLDWSEETQYF
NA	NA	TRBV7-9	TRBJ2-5	TGTGCCAGCAGCTTGTGGTCATCGCAAGAGACCCAGTACTTC	CASSLWSSQETQYF
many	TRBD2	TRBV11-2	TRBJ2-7	TGTGCCAGCAGCTTAGTAGCGGGAGTAGACTACGAGCAATACTTC	CASSLVAGVDYEQYF
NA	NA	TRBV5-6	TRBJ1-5	TGTGCCAGCAGCGTCGGGGGAGGTATTCAGCCCCAGCATTTT	CASSVGGGIQPQHF
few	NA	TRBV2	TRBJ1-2	TGTGCCAGCAGGAACGACCGACACACGAACTATGGCTACACCTTC	CASRNDRHTNYGYTF
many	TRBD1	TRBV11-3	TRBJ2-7	TGTGCCAGCAGCGGGGACAGGGGGCCCTACGAGCAGTACTTC	CASSGDRGPYEQYF
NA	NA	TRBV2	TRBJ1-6	TGTGCCAGCAGTGAAATAACAGGAGTAGTTAATTCACCCCTCCACTTT	CASSEITGVVNSPLHF
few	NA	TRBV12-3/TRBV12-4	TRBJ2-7	TGTGCCAGCAGCTATCAGGGGGGGCAGCAGTACTTC	CASSYQGGQQYF
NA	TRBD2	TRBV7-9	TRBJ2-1	TGTGCCAGCAGCTTAACGTTTACTAGCGGGGGCGGGGGCAATGAGCAGTTCTTC	CASSLTFTSGGGGNEQFF
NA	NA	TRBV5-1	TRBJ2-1	TGCGCCAGCAGCTTGGATGTTTTGGGTTATGAGCAGTTCTTC	CASSLDVLGYEQFF
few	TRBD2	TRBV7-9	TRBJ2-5	TGTGCCAGCAGCTTAAATCGAGCGGGAGATGGTGAGACCCAGTACTTC	CASSLNRAGDGETQYF
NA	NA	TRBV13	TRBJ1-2	TGTGCCAGCAGCTCGGGGCTTCCACGAGTGGGCTATGGCTACACCTTC	CASSSGLPRVGYGYTF
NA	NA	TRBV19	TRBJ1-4	TGTGCCAGTAGTATGGCCACGGGGGGGGAAAAACTGTTTTTT	CASSMATGGEKLFF
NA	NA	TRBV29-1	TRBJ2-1	TGCAGCGTTGCCCCTACCTACAATGAGCAGTTCTTC	CSVAPTYNEQFF
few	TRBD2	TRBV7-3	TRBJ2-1	TGTGCCAGCAGCTCCATACCGGGACTAGCGCTCAATGAGCAGTTCTTC	CASSSIPGLALNEQFF
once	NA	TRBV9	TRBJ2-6	TGTGCCAGCAGCTTCCATAGTAGCGCTGGGGCCAACGTCCTGACTTTC	CASSFHSSAGANVLTF
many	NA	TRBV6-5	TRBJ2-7	TGTGCCAGCAGTTACGGCGGGACGACCTACGAGCAGTACTTC	CASSYGGTTYEQYF
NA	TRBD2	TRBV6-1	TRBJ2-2	TGTGCCAGCAGGGAGAGTTTGATCCTAGCGGCCGGGGAGCTGTTTTTT	CASRESLILAAGELFF
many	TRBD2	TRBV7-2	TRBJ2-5	TGTGCCAGCAGCTTATACGGGAGGGGTGAGACCCAGTACTTC	CASSLYGRGETQYF
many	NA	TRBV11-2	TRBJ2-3	TGTGCCAGCAGCTCATCACAGGGTCTCACAGATACGCAGTATTTT	CASSSSQGLTDTQYF
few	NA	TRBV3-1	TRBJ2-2	TGTGCCAGCAGCCAGCCCCCGGGACTCAACACCGGGGAGCTGTTTTTT	CASSQPPGLNTGELFF
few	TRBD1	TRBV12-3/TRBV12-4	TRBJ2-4	TGTGCCAGCAGTGAAGGACAGGGGAACATTCAGTACTTC	CASSEGQGNIQYF
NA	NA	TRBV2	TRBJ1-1	TGTGCCAGCAGACGCAGAAGCACTGAAGCTTTCTTT	CASRRRSTEAFF
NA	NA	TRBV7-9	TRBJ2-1	TGTGCCAGCAGCTTAGGGGTTTGGTCCTCAGGCTCCTACAATGAGCAGTTCTTC	CASSLGVWSSGSYNEQFF
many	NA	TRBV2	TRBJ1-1	TGTGCCAGCAGCACCCAGAGGACGAACACTGAAGCTTTCTTT	CASSTQRTNTEAFF
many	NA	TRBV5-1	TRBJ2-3	TGCGCCAGCAGCTTATCGGACACAGATACGCAGTATTTT	CASSLSDTDTQYF
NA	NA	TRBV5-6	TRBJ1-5	TGTGCCAGCAGCTTGTCAGCCCGAGGCGATCAGCCCCAGCATTTT	CASSLSARGDQPQHF
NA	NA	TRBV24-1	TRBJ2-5	TGTGCCACCAGTGACCGAGGGAAAGAGACCCAGTACTTC	CATSDRGKETQYF
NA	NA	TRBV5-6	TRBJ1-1	TGTGCCAGCAGCTTGGGTTCGGGTCCCACTGAAGCTTTCTTT	CASSLGSGPTEAFF